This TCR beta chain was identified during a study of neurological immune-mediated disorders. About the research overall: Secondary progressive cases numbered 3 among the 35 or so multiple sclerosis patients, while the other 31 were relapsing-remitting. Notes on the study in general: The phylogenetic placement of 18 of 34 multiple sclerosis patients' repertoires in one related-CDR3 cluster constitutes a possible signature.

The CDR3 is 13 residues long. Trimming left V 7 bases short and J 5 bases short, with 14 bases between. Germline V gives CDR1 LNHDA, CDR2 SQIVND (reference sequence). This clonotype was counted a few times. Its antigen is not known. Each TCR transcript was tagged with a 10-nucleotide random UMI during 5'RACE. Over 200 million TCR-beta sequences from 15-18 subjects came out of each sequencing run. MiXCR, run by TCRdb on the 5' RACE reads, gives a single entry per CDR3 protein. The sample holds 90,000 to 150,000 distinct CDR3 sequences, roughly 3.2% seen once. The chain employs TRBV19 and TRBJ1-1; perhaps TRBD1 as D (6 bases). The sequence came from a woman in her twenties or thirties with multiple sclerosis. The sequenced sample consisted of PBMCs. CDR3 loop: CASTGHKRTEAFF. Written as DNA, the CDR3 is TGTGCCAGTACGGGACACAAGAGGACTGAAGCTTTCTTT.